This TCR beta chain was documented in a study of blood T cell repertoires in COVID-19. Study context: The origin of the acute and convalescent COVID-19 samples was the United States, Italy and Spain. From T cells, B-cell-depleted T cells, or PBMCs came the material, which was cDNA or gDNA.

The CDR3 has 18 residues. The J segment lost 0 bases and the V segment lost 3 bases, leaving 10 bases of the junction unmatched. Germline assignment: CDR1 SGHDT and CDR2 YYEEEE. Assay: immunoSEQ multiplex PCR; the TCRdb copy retains only in-frame clones and omits some. The data hold around 190,000 clones, with roughly 80% observed a single time. Specimen: peripheral blood. The chain combines TRBV5-6 with TRBJ1-5; the match to TRBD1 covers 9 bases. The clonotype was recovered from a man aged 55 to 69 with acute or convalescent COVID-19. The CDR3 DNA reads as TGTGCCAGCAGCTCAATCACAGGGGGCACCCTTAGCAATCAGCCCCAGCATTTT. Translated: CASSSITGGTLSNQPQHF. The full variable domain, its missing parts supplied by reference TRBV5-6 and TRBJ1-5, is DAGVTQSPTHLIKTRGQQVTLRCSPKSGHDTVSWYQQALGQGPQFIFQYYEEEERQRGNFPDRFSGHQFPNYSSELNVNALLLGDSALYLCASSSITGGTLSNQPQHFGDGTRLSIL.